These 30 T cell receptor beta chains originate from one sample sequenced in a study of T cell repertoires in cytomegalovirus infection. Each CDR3 protein is one row after TCRdb ran MiXCR on the reads. The table includes around 100,000 distinct CDR3 sequences, less than 25% detected once. Sequencing was carried out using CD8+ T cells from PBMCs. These receptors all stem from a human donor in good health (CMV status not recorded). Some clones in this sample may be carry-over from other donors' samples.

The rearrangement links TRBV12-3 or TRBV12-4 to TRBJ2-5; the match to TRBD1 covers 7 bases. The V and J ends lost 7 bases and 5 bases, in that order; junction bases with no gene match: 7. This CDR3 spans 13 amino acids. CDR3 loop: CASTGQTRETQYF. The CDR3 nucleotides are TGTGCCAGCACGGGACAGACACGGGAGACCCAGTACTTC.

This sequence joins TRBV5-4 and TRBJ2-7; D perhaps matches TRBD2 (5 bases). The CDR3 totals 14 residues. Germline V lookup: CDR1 SGHNT, CDR2 YYREEE (reference sequence). The V end was cut by 4 bases, the J end by 2 bases, with 13 bases between. The CDR3 DNA is TGTGCCAGCAGCCCTGGACTGGATACCTACGAGCAGTACTTC. Translation gives CASSPGLDTYEQYF.

This clonotype has just a few counts. The rearrangement uses TRBV4-1 and TRBJ2-7, with D uncertain. V lost 4 bases to trimming and J lost 3 bases, with 19 bases between them. From germline, CDR1 is MGHRA and CDR2 YSYEKL. The CDR3 consists of 16 residues. The CDR3 DNA sequence: TGCGCCAGCAGCCTGAACCTGGACCGGAAAGACTACGAGCAGTACTTC. The encoded protein is CASSLNLDRKDYEQYF.

V usage is TRBV20-1 and J usage is TRBJ1-3; D gene uncertain. Germline V gene lookup returns CDR1 DFQATT and CDR2 SNEGSKA (reference sequence). V shed 2 bases and J shed 0 bases, with 17 bases lying between them. CDR3 length equals 17 residues. CDR3 DNA sequence: TGCAGTGCTAGAAGCGGGCAGATCTCGAGCTCTGGAAACACCATATATTTT. Translated, it gives CSARSGQISSSGNTIYF.

The chain has TRBV20-1 and TRBJ2-7; no clear D gene. V shed 3 bases and J shed 7 bases, with 16 bases lying between them. This CDR3 contains 13 residues. Looked up from germline, CDR1 is DFQATT and CDR2 is SNEGSKA (reference sequence). The CDR3 sequence is CSASTGRLWEQYF. The CDR3 DNA sequence: TGCAGTGCTAGTACGGGCCGGCTTTGGGAGCAGTACTTC.

This clonotype was counted a few times. The rearrangement links TRBV20-1 to TRBJ2-7, with 8 bases matching TRBD1. Germline CDR1 and CDR2: DFQATT and SNEGSKA (reference sequence). With V trimmed by 6 bases and J by 2 bases, 12 bases remained unmatched. The CDR3 contains 15 residues. The CDR3 loop reads CSAGLDRGFTYEQYF. The CDR3 DNA follows: TGCAGTGCCGGCCTAGACAGGGGATTTACCTACGAGCAGTACTTC.

This clonotype was picked up a small number of times. V and J are TRBV27 and TRBJ2-7, with 10 nucleotides matching TRBD1. The J segment lost 3 bases and the V segment lost 3 bases, leaving 2 bases of the junction unmatched. CDR1 and CDR2 from the germline V gene are MNHEY and SMNVEV (reference sequence). CDR3 length: 14 residues. CDR3 in DNA: TGTGCCAGCAGTTTCGGACAGGGGGGCTACGAGCAGTACTTC. Amino acid sequence: CASSFGQGGYEQYF.

This clonotype showed up just a few times. V is TRBV27 and J is TRBJ2-3, with D possibly matching TRBD2 (6 bases). Germline V lookup: CDR1 MNHEY, CDR2 SMNVEV (reference sequence). Trimming pared 6 bases from V and 5 bases from J, leaving 15 bases between. The length of the CDR3 is 14 residues. CDR3 loop: CASSLGSWGDTQYF. The CDR3 DNA reads TGTGCCAGCAGCCTCGGGAGTTGGGGAGATACGCAGTATTTT.

This chain joins TRBV11-1 and TRBJ2-7; TRBD1 aligns across 10 bases. The CDR3 loop spans 16 amino acids. The germline V gene encodes CDR1 SGHAT and CDR2 FQDESV (reference sequence). V gave up 5 bases and J gave up 5 bases; unmatched junction bases: 12. The CDR3 sequence: CASSPPGDRGVDEQYF. The DNA of the CDR3 is TGTGCCAGCAGCCCACCAGGGGACAGGGGAGTCGACGAGCAGTACTTC.

This clonotype was found many times. V is TRBV7-3 and J is TRBJ2-2, with 9 bases fitting TRBD2. The CDR3 runs to 16 residues. The J segment lost 5 bases and the V segment lost 5 bases, leaving 9 bases of the junction unmatched. Germline V lookup: CDR1 SGHTA, CDR2 FQGTGA. This chain's CDR3 is CASSPDGLARTGELFF. The CDR3 region has the DNA TGTGCCAGCAGCCCAGACGGACTAGCGAGGACCGGGGAGCTGTTTTTT. Full variable domain (missing parts from reference TRBV7-3 and TRBJ2-2): GAGVSQTPSNKVTEKGKYVELRCDPISGHTALYWYRQSLGQGPEFLIYFQGTGAADDSGLPNDRFFAVRPEGSVSTLKIQRTERGDSAVYLCASSPDGLARTGELFFGEGSRLTVL.

This clonotype turned up a few times. The rearrangement uses TRBV9 and TRBJ2-7; a possible D gene is TRBD2 (5 bases). Trimming took off 4 bases at V and 5 bases at J, with 10 bases between the two ends. This CDR3 region has 12 residues. CDR1 SGDLS and CDR2 YYNGEE come from the germline V gene. The CDR3 sequence is CASSPGGDEQYF. The CDR3 nucleotides are TGTGCCAGCAGCCCCGGAGGTGACGAGCAGTACTTC.

This clonotype was counted many times. V usage is TRBV7-9 and J usage is TRBJ2-6, with D possibly called TRBD1 or TRBD2 (5 bases each). The CDR3 extends over 18 amino acids. V was cut by 6 bases and J by 0 bases, with 18 bases left in between. The germline V gene encodes CDR1 SEHNR and CDR2 FQNEAQ (reference sequence). The CDR3 nucleotides are TGTGCCAGCAGTCCCCCCGGGGCACGCGACTCTGGGGCCAACGTCCTGACTTTC. Translation: CASSPPGARDSGANVLTF.

This clonotype was seen at least ten times. V and J are TRBV6-6 and TRBJ2-7; 10 nucleotides align to TRBD2. Trimming cost V 2 bases and J 1 base; bases outside gene matches: 8. Germline assignment: CDR1 MNHNY and CDR2 SVGAGI (reference sequence). The CDR3 sequence is 17 residues long. CDR3 protein: CASSYRTSGPRSYEQYF. CDR3 coding DNA: TGTGCCAGCAGTTACCGGACTAGCGGCCCCCGGTCCTACGAGCAGTACTTC.

This clonotype came up many times. The genes are TRBV28 and TRBJ2-7; 12 positions agree with TRBD2. This CDR3 region has 15 residues. The V gene end was trimmed by 7 bases and the J gene end by 1 base; junction bases not matched to a gene: 5. CDR1 is MDHEN and CDR2 is SYDVKM in the germline V gene. CDR3 sequence reads: CASTSLAGGSYEQYF. The CDR3 DNA sequence: TGTGCCAGCACCTCTCTAGCGGGGGGGTCCTACGAGCAGTACTTC.

This clonotype was counted only a few times. The V call is TRBV20-1, the J call TRBJ2-1, with D unclear. CDR1 and CDR2 from the germline V gene are DFQATT and SNEGSKA (reference sequence). V shed 3 bases and J shed 9 bases, with 9 bases lying between them. CDR3 size: 11 residues. CDR3 amino acids: CSASFSGEQFF. The CDR3 DNA reads TGCAGTGCTAGCTTCAGTGGTGAGCAGTTCTTC.

This clonotype appeared once. CDR3 protein: CASSVGSGGTANEQFF. CDR3 sequence (DNA): TGTGCCAGCAGCGTGGGTAGCGGGGGGACCGCCAATGAGCAGTTCTTC. The rearrangement links TRBV9 to TRBJ2-1, with 10 bases identical to TRBD2. CDR1 is SGDLS, CDR2 YYNGEE, per germline. The V segment lost 2 bases and the J segment 6 bases; nucleotides outside the gene matches: 8. This CDR3 contains 16 residues.

The chain combines TRBV10-3 with TRBJ1-6; 7 bases fit TRBD1. The germline V gene encodes CDR1 ENHRY and CDR2 SYGVKD. V lost 3 bases to trimming and J lost 10 bases; unmatched junction nucleotides: 18. This CDR3 region has 18 residues. CDR3: CAISDPFRQGGNGSPLHF. The CDR3 region has the DNA TGTGCCATCAGTGACCCCTTCAGACAGGGAGGGAACGGGTCACCCCTCCACTTT.

This clonotype was seen only a few times. The V gene is TRBV7-4, the J gene TRBJ2-7; D possibly matches TRBD1 or TRBD2 (5 bases each). The germline gives CDR1 SGHVT, CDR2 SQSDAQ. The length of the CDR3 is 15 residues. V lost 4 bases and J 5 bases, leaving 18 bases between the germline ends. The DNA of the CDR3 is TGTGCCAGCAGCTCCCCGGGGACCTCACCCCACGAGCAGTACTTC. This sequence encodes CASSSPGTSPHEQYF.

The chain combines TRBV2 with TRBJ1-1; 9 bases line up with TRBD1. Per the germline V gene, CDR1 is SNHLY and CDR2 is FYNNEI. V was clipped by 9 bases and J by 11 bases; unmatched bases: 10. The CDR3 totals 12 residues. CDR3 protein: CASPDGTGRAFF. As DNA, the CDR3 is TGTGCCAGTCCCGACGGGACAGGGCGGGCTTTCTTT.

Many counts were recorded for this clonotype. V gene TRBV28 combines with J gene TRBJ1-5; 9 bases align to TRBD1. Germline-derived CDR1 and CDR2 are MDHEN and SYDVKM. With V trimmed by 2 bases and J by 6 bases, 5 bases remained unmatched. The CDR3 is made up of 15 amino acids. CDR3 nucleotides: TGTGCCAGCAGTTTACCACAGGGGGCTGTTCAGCCCCAGCATTTT. Its protein is CASSLPQGAVQPQHF. Variable domain in full (rest from reference TRBV28 and TRBJ1-5): DVKVTQSSRYLVKRTGEKVFLECVQDMDHENMFWYRQDPGLGLRLIYFSYDVKMKEKGDIPEGYSVSREKKERFSLILESASTNQTSMYLCASSLPQGAVQPQHFGDGTRLSIL.

The chain joins TRBV29-1 to TRBJ2-7, with D tentatively TRBD2 (6 bases). Germline V CDR1 and CDR2: SQVTM, ANQGSEA. This CDR3 has 13 residues. The ends were cut back, 7 bases at V and 1 base at J, with 14 bases in the middle. CDR3 coding DNA: TGCAGCGCCGCCGGAGGAGGGTCCTACGAGCAGTACTTC. The encoded protein is CSAAGGGSYEQYF.

For this clonotype: A read error may be the cause here, since a much bigger clone is one base away. The gene calls are TRBV7-3 and TRBJ1-1, with D possibly being TRBD1 (6 bases). The germline V gene has CDR1 SGHTA and CDR2 FQGTGA. The CDR3 spans 15 residues. CDR3 nucleotide sequence: TGTGCCAACAGCTTAATTAGGACAGAGAACACTGAAGCTTTCTTT. Translated: CANSLIRTENTEAFF.

The chain is built from TRBV12-3 or TRBV12-4 and TRBJ2-1; 10 bases line up with TRBD1. The trim removed 5 bases at V and 8 bases at J, leaving 6 bases unmatched. This CDR3 region has 14 residues. The CDR3 spells CASSARDRGDEQFF. The DNA of the CDR3 is TGTGCCAGCAGTGCCCGGGACAGGGGTGATGAGCAGTTCTTC.

This clonotype was detected a few times. The V gene is TRBV29-1, the J gene TRBJ2-3; 7 positions match TRBD2. The CDR3 runs 14 residues. Germline V gives CDR1 SQVTM, CDR2 ANQGSEA. Trimming removed 7 bases from V and 4 bases from J; junction bases left unmatched: 11. The CDR3: CSASQLAPSDTQYF. The CDR3 bases are TGCAGCGCCTCCCAACTAGCGCCTTCAGATACGCAGTATTTT.

Details on this clonotype: A much larger clone lies a single base off, so this may be a read error. The V and J genes are TRBV7-2 and TRBJ2-7; tentatively, D is TRBD1 (5 bases). Germline CDR1 SGHTA, CDR2 FQGNSA. The CDR3 totals 14 residues. The CDR3 DNA reads as TGTGCCAGCAGCTTATGGCAGGGAATCTACGAGCAGTGCTTC. As protein: CASSLWQGIYEQCF.

The chain recombines TRBV10-3 with TRBJ1-2; possibly TRBD1 for D (6 bases). Per germline, CDR1 ENHRY and CDR2 SYGVKD. V lost 10 bases and J lost 4, with 13 bases in between. There are 12 residues in the CDR3. CDR3 nucleotide sequence: TGTGCCAATTTCGGGACAACCTATGGCTACACCTTC. It encodes CANFGTTYGYTF.

This clonotype was counted a few times. The rearrangement joins TRBV7-2 to TRBJ2-1; TRBD2 matches at 16 bases. The CDR3 has 15 amino acids. The J segment lost 8 bases and the V segment lost 5 bases, leaving 3 bases of the junction unmatched. Germline-derived CDR1 and CDR2 are SGHTA and FQGNSA. This CDR3 is CASSEGTSGGDEQFF. In nucleotides, the CDR3 is TGTGCCAGCAGCGAAGGGACTAGCGGGGGGGATGAGCAGTTCTTC.

The chain joins TRBV13 to TRBJ1-2, with 9 positions matching TRBD1. Trimming took 5 bases from V and 3 from J; bases not matched to a gene: 7. The CDR3 runs 15 residues. Germline V gives CDR1 PRHDT, CDR2 FYEKMQ (reference sequence). For the CDR3, the DNA is TGTGCCAGCAGCGCCTGGGGACAGGGAGACTATGGCTACACCTTC. Translation gives CASSAWGQGDYGYTF.

This clonotype was observed a few times. This chain joins TRBV28 and TRBJ2-7; D unresolved. The V gene's germline CDR1 is MDHEN and CDR2 SYDVKM. V shed 3 bases and J shed 6 bases, with 12 bases lying between them. This CDR3 is 13 amino acids long. The CDR3 DNA reads as TGTGCCAGCAGTTTGAGCGTGGCCTCCGAGCAGTACTTC. Amino acids: CASSLSVASEQYF.

Relative to its sample, this clonotype is large. The chain links TRBV11-2 to TRBJ2-5; a weak D match, TRBD1 (5 bases). The CDR3 loop spans 15 amino acids. Looked up from germline, CDR1 is SGHAT and CDR2 is FQNNGV. V dropped 6 bases and J dropped 2 bases, with 16 bases sitting between them. As DNA, the CDR3 is TGTGCCAGCAGGTTTTGGTCAGGGCCACAAGAGACCCAGTACTTC. Protein: CASRFWSGPQETQYF.